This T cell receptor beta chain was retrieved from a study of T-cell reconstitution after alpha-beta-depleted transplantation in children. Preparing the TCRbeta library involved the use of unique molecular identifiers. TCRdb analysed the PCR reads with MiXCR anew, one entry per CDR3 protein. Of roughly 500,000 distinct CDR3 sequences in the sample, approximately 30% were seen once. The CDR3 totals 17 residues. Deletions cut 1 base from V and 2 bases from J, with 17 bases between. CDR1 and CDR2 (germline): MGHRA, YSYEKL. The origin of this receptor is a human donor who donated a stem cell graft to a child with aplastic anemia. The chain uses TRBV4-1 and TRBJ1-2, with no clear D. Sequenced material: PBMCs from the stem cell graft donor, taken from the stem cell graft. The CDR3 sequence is CASSQGNPATENYGYTF. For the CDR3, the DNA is TGCGCCAGCAGCCAAGGTAATCCGGCGACGGAGAACTATGGCTACACCTTC.